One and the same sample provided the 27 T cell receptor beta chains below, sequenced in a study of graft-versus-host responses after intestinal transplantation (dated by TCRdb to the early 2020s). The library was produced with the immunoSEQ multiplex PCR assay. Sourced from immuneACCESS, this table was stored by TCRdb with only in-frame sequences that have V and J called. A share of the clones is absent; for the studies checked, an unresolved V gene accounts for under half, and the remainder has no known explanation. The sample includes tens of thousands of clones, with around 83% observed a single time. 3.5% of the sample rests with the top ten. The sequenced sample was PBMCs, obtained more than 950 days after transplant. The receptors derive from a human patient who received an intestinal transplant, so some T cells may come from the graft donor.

DNA for the CDR3: TGTGCCAGCAGGTTCGATGGGACAGCCTCCTACGAGCAGTACTTC. As protein: CASRFDGTASYEQYF. The V and J genes are TRBV6-1 and TRBJ2-7, with 7 bases that match TRBD1. J gave up 0 bases and V 6 bases, and 8 bases lay outside the gene matches. Germline CDR1 and CDR2: MNHNS and SASEGT. This CDR3 contains 15 residues.

The CDR3 protein is CASSVEGGPSTDTQYF. The DNA of the CDR3 is TGTGCCAGCAGCGTGGAGGGGGGACCTAGCACAGATACGCAGTATTTT. The chain uses TRBV7-9 and TRBJ2-3; D might be TRBD1 or TRBD2, each matching 6 bases. CDR3 size: 16 residues. Trimming took 5 bases from V and 0 from J, leaving 15 bases between them. The germline V gene has CDR1 SEHNR and CDR2 FQNEAQ (reference sequence).

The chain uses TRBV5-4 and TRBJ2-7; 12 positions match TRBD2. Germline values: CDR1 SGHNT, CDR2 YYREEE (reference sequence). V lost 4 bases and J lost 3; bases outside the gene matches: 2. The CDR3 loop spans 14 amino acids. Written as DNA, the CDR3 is TGTGCCAGCAGCGCGACTAGCGGGGGCTACGAGCAGTACTTC. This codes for CASSATSGGYEQYF.

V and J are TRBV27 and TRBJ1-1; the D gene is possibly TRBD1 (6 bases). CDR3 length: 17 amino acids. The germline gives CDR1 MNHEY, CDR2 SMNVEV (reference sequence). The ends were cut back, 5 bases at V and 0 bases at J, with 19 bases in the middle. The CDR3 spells CASSPKPHRALNTEAFF. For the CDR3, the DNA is TGTGCCAGCAGTCCAAAGCCTCACAGGGCGTTGAACACTGAAGCTTTCTTT.

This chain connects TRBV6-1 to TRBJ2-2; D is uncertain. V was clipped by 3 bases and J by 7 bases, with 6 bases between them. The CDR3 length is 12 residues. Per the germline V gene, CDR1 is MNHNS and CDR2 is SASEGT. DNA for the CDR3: TGTGCCAGCAGTGATCCCAGCGGGGAGCTGTTTTTT. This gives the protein CASSDPSGELFF.

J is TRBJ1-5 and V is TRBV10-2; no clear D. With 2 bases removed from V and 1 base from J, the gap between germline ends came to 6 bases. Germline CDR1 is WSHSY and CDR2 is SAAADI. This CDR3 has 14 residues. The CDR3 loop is CASSEGASNQPQHF. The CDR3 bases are TGCGCCAGCAGTGAGGGTGCGAGCAATCAGCCCCAGCATTTT.

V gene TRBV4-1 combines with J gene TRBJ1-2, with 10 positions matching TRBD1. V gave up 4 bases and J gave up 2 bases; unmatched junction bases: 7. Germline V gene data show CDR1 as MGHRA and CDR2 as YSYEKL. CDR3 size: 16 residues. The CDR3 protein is CASSLTGTGANYGYTF. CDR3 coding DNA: TGCGCCAGCAGCCTTACCGGGACAGGGGCCAACTATGGCTACACCTTC.

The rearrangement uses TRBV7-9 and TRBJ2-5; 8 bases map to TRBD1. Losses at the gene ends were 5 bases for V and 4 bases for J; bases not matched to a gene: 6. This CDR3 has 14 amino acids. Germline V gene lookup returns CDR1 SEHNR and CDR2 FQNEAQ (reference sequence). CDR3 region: CASSPDRAGETQYF. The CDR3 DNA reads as TGTGCCAGCAGCCCGGACAGGGCAGGAGAGACCCAGTACTTC.

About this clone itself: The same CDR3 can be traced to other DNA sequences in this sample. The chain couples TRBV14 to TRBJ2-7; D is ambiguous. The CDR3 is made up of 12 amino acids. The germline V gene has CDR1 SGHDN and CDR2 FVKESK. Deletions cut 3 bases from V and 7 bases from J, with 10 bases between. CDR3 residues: CASSQVDREQYF. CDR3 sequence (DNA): TGTGCCAGCAGCCAGGTGGACCGAGAGCAGTACTTC.

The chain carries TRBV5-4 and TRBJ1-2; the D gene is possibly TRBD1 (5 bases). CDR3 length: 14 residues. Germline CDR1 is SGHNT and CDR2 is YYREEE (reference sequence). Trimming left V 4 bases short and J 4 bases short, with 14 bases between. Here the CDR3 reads CASSGPQGLYGYTF. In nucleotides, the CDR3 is TGTGCCAGCAGCGGGCCTCAGGGCCTCTATGGCTACACCTTC.

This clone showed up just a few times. The CDR3 DNA sequence: TGTGCCAGCAGTGAAGATAACAGTAGTAATTCACCCCTCCACTTT. It codes for CASSEDNSSNSPLHF. This chain joins TRBV6-1 and TRBJ1-6; no firm D call. The V and J ends lost 1 base and 6 bases respectively, with 10 bases between them. The CDR3 has 15 amino acids. CDR1 MNHNS and CDR2 SASEGT come from the germline V gene.

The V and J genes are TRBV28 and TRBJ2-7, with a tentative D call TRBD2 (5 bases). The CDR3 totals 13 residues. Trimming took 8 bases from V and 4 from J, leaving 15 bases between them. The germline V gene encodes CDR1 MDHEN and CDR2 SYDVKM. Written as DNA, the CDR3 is TGTGCCAGCGGGCGAGGGCTGGGTTACGAGCAGTACTTC. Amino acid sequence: CASGRGLGYEQYF.

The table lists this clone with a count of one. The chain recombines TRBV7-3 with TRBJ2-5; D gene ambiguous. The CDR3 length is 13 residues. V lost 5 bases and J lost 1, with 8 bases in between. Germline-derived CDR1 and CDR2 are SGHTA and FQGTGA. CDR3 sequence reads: CASSQQPQETQYF. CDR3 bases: TGTGCCAGCAGCCAACAACCCCAAGAGACCCAGTACTTC. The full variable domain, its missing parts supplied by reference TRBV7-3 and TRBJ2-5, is GAGVSQTPSNKVTEKGKYVELRCDPISGHTALYWYRQSLGQGPEFLIYFQGTGAADDSGLPNDRFFAVRPEGSVSTLKIQRTERGDSAVYLCASSQQPQETQYFGPGTRLLVL.

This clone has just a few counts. CDR3 residues: CASSPGSGELFF. In DNA form, the CDR3 reads TGTGCCAGCAGCCCAGGGTCCGGGGAGCTGTTTTTT. The rearrangement uses TRBV7-9 and TRBJ2-2; tentatively, D is TRBD1 (5 bases). This CDR3 is 12 amino acids long. V shed 5 bases and J shed 6 bases, with 7 bases lying between them. Germline V gene lookup returns CDR1 SEHNR and CDR2 FQNEAQ (reference sequence).

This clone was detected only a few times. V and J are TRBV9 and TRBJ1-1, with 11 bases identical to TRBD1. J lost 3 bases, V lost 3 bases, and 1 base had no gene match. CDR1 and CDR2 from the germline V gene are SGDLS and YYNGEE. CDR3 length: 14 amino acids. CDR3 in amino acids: CASSADRGHTEAFF. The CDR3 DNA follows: TGTGCCAGCAGCGCGGACAGGGGGCACACTGAAGCTTTCTTT.

The CDR3 loop is CASSVTSASYEQYF. Here the CDR3 DNA reads TGTGCCAGTAGTGTAACTAGCGCATCCTACGAGCAGTACTTC. The chain combines TRBV19 with TRBJ2-7, with 7 bases matching TRBD2. After removal of 5 bases from V and 1 base from J, the junction contained 5 bases not matched to a gene. CDR3 size: 14 residues. CDR1 and CDR2 from the germline V gene are LNHDA and SQIVND (reference sequence).

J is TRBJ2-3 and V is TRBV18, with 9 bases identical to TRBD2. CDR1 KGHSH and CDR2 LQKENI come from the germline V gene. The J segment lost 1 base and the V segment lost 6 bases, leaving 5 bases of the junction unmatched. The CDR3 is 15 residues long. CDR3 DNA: TGTGCCAGCTCCCCCAGCGGGGGGCGCACAGATACGCAGTATTTT. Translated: CASSPSGGRTDTQYF. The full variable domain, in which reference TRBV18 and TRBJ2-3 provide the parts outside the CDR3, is NAGVMQNPRHLVRRRGQEARLRCSPMKGHSHVYWYRQLPEEGLKFMVYLQKENIIDESGMPKERFSAEFPKEGPSILRIQQVVRGDSAAYFCASSPSGGRTDTQYFGPGTRLTVL.

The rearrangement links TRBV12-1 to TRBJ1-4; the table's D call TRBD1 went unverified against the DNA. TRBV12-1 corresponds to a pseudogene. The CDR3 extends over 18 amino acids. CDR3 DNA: TGTGCCAGCAGCTTTCTTTCAGGAAAGGCAGGGCGGAATGAAAAACTGTTTTTT. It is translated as CASSFLSGKAGRNEKLFF.

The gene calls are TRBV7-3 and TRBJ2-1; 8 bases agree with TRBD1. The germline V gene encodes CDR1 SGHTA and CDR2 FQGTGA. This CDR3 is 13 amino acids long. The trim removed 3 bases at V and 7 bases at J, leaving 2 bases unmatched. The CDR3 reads CASSLDRANEQFF. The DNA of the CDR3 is TGTGCCAGCAGCTTGGACAGGGCGAATGAGCAGTTCTTC.

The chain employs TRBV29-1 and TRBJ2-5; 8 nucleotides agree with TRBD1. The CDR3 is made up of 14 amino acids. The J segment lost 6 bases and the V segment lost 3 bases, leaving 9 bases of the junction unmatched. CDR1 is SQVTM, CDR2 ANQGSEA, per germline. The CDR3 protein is CSVDRQQGVKTQYF. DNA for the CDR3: TGCAGCGTTGATAGGCAACAGGGGGTAAAGACCCAGTACTTC. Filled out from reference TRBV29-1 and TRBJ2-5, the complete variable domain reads SAVISQKPSRDICQRGTSLTIQCQVDSQVTMMFWYRQQPGQSLTLIATANQGSEATYESGFVIDKFPISRPNLTFSTLTVSNMSPEDSSIYLCSVDRQQGVKTQYFGPGTRLLVL.

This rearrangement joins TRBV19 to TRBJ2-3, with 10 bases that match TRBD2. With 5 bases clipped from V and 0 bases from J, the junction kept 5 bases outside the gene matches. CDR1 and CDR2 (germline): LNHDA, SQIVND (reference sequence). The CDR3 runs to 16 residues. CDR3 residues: CASSRLAGLSTDTQYF. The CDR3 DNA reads TGTGCCAGTAGTCGACTAGCGGGCCTTAGCACAGATACGCAGTATTTT.

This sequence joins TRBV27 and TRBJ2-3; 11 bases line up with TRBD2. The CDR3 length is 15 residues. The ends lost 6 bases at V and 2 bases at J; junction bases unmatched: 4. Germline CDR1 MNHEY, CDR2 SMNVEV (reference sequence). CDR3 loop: CASSRTSGPTDTQYF. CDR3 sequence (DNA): TGTGCCAGCAGCCGGACTAGCGGGCCCACAGATACGCAGTATTTT.

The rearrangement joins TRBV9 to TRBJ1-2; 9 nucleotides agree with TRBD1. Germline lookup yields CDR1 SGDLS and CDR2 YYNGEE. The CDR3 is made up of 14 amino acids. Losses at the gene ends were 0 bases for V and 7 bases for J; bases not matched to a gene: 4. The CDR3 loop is CASSVDTGGGGYTF. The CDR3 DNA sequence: TGTGCCAGCAGCGTAGATACAGGGGGCGGTGGCTACACCTTC.

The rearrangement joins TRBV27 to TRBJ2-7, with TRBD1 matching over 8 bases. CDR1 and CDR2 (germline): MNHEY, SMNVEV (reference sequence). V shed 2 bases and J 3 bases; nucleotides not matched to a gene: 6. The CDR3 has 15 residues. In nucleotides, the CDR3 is TGTGCCAGCAGTTTACGGACAGGGACTTACTACGAGCAGTACTTC. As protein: CASSLRTGTYYEQYF.

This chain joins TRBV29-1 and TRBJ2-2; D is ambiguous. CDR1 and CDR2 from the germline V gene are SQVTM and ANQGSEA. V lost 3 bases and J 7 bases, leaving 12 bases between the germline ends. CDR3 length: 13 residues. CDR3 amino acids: CSVEGRNLGELFF. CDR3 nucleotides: TGCAGCGTTGAGGGCAGGAACCTCGGGGAGCTGTTTTTT.

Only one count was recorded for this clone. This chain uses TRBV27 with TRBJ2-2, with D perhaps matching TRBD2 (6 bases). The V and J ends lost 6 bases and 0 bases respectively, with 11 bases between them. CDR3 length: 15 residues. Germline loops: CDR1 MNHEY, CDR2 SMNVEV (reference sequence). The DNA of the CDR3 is TGTGCCAGCAGCTGGAGGGCTGCGAACACCGGGGAGCTGTTTTTT. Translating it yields CASSWRAANTGELFF.

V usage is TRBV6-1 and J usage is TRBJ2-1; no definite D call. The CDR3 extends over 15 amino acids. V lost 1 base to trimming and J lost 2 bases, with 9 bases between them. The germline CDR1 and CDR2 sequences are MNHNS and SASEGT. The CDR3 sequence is CASSEGLGTYNEQFF. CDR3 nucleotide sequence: TGTGCCAGCAGTGAAGGGCTCGGCACCTACAATGAGCAGTTCTTC.